This T cell receptor (delta chain) was identified in a study of γδ T cells in repeated Plasmodium falciparum infection (dated by TCRdb to the early 2020s). Regarding the complete study: In the natural-infection arm, Malian children exposed to intense seasonal malaria transmission were enrolled and compared against age and gender matched Australian children. Malian gammadelta TCR repertoires were analysed cross-sectionally during no-transmission periods and longitudinally across acute febrile malaria episodes. Samples from controlled-infection subjects were taken at baseline, right before selected infections, and 21 days after each infection. The study examined how repeated Plasmodium falciparum infection shapes the human gammadelta T cell repertoire, using natural infection in Mali and controlled human malaria infection. Five malaria-naive U.S. adults underwent four controlled human malaria infections by bites from P. falciparum NF54-infected Anopheles stephensi mosquitoes over 644 days.

Library preparation employed multiplex PCR. The instrument given in TCRdb is Illumina MiSeq. From each sorted gammadelta T cell sample, both TCR gamma (TRG) and TCR delta (TRD) chains were sequenced. On the authors' methods: Repertoire analyses included clonotype tree plots, accumulated frequency of the top 20 clonotypes, diversity index (DI) and D75 metrics. In TCRdb, clones were called once more from the public reads by CATT, and rows of identical DNA were later combined. Here the V and J calls rest on TCRdb's processing, not on the authors' analysis. Here the sample has 85,000 to 90,000 delta-chain clones; around 1.4% occur a single time. Of the sample, 7% to 9.5% is held by the ten largest clones. General conclusions and limits of the study: Generalizability was limited because the Malian cohort was drawn from a small rural village of predominantly one ethnic group. Vdelta2-negative gammadelta TCR repertoires from Malian children appeared more clonally expanded, less diverse and less shared than those of Australian children. Because the controlled-infection cohort was small, analysis of inter-individual variability in gammadelta T cell responses was limited. Waves of new clonotype selection in Vdelta2-negative, largely Vdelta1+, gammadelta TCR repertoires appeared to be driven by repeated controlled infections. Vgamma9/Vdelta2+ TCR repertoires showed a highly stable polyclonal repertoire over time and infection, with many inter-individual overlapping TCRgamma sequences.

CDR3 length: 16 amino acids, cysteine to phenylalanine. Just CDR3 DNA is preserved here, 48 bases in frame from base 1. Via the germline V gene, CDR1 is GEAIGNYY and CDR2 EKD. Compared with germline, V lacks 1 base and J lacks 4 bases; bases without a gene match: 7. This clone was observed a handful of times. It lacks a known antigen. TCRdb shows a much larger clone's protein in place of this DNA's translation, and the two differ at residue 6, likely through a read error; the protein shown is translated from the DNA. Vgamma9/Vdelta2+ and Vdelta2-negative gammadelta T cell populations were flow-sorted from peripheral blood mononuclear cells for bulk TCR repertoire analysis.

The rearrangement combines TRDV2 with TRDJ2, with 8 middle bases fitting TRDD3. TCRdb gives no J gene; it was assigned here by matching the DNA to germline. The sequence came from a pool of human donors (malaria-infected and uninfected, not separated). Source material: gamma-delta T cells from blood. The DNA sequence reads TGTGCCTGTGACACTGTGGGATACGAGGGGACAGCACAACTCTTCTTT. This encodes CACDTVGYEGTAQLFF.